Following are 22 T cell receptor beta chains from one sample sequenced in a study of blood T cell repertoires in COVID-19. Profiling relied on immunoSEQ multiplex PCR, and the TCRdb table lists in-frame clones only, not all of them. Here the sample spans around 120,000 clones, about 92% being singletons. The sample taken for sequencing was peripheral blood. These receptors all stem from a man aged 60 to 75 with COVID-19, enrolled during active disease.

The rearrangement uses TRBV19 and TRBJ1-6; D unclear. The CDR3 spans 13 residues. CDR1 is LNHDA, CDR2 SQIVND, per germline (reference sequence). Trimming shortened V by 5 bases and J by 5 bases, and 7 bases separated the two germline ends. CDR3 bases: TGTGCCAGTAGTCGGGAGAATAATTCACCCCTCCACTTT. Protein sequence: CASSRENNSPLHF. Full variable domain (outside the CDR3, taken from reference TRBV19 and TRBJ1-6): DGGITQSPKYLFRKEGQNVTLSCEQNLNHDAMYWYRQDPGQGLRLIYYSQIVNDFQKGDIAEGYSVSREKKESFPLTVTSAQKNPTAFYLCASSRENNSPLHFGNGTRLTVT.

The rearrangement joins TRBV2 to TRBJ2-7; tentative D call: TRBD2 (5 bases). CDR1 is SNHLY, CDR2 FYNNEI, per germline. CDR3 length: 14 residues. Trimming left V 4 bases short and J 9 bases short, with 19 bases between. The CDR3 DNA is TGTGCCAGCAGTGTCAGTGGCGGGTGGTTAAGGCAGTACTTC. This gives the protein CASSVSGGWLRQYF.

The J gene is TRBJ2-3, the V gene TRBV28; D possibly corresponds to TRBD2 (6 bases). The CDR3 sequence is 14 residues long. Trimming left V 4 bases short and J 3 bases short, with 11 bases between. The germline gives CDR1 MDHEN, CDR2 SYDVKM. The CDR3 protein is CASSSPSATDTQYF. The CDR3 DNA reads TGTGCCAGCAGTTCCCCTAGCGCAACAGATACGCAGTATTTT.

V is TRBV6-2 or TRBV6-3 and J is TRBJ1-1; D unresolved. CDR1 and CDR2 (germline): MNHEY, SVGEGT. CDR3 length: 13 amino acids. Trimming shortened V by 4 bases and J by 4 bases, and 10 bases separated the two germline ends. The CDR3 region is CASSSGLVTEAFF. The CDR3 bases are TGTGCCAGCAGTTCCGGGTTGGTCACTGAAGCTTTCTTT.

In regard to this clone: The same CDR3 arises from other DNA sequences in this sample as well. The rearrangement links TRBV28 to TRBJ2-1; no reliable D call. The germline V gene encodes CDR1 MDHEN and CDR2 SYDVKM. With 2 bases removed from V and 0 bases from J, the gap between germline ends came to 8 bases. CDR3 size: 15 residues. The CDR3 nucleotides read TGTGCCAGCAGTTTACGGTCAAGCTCCTACAATGAGCAGTTCTTC. This gives the protein CASSLRSSSYNEQFF.

This sequence joins TRBV18 and TRBJ2-7, with 7 nucleotides matching TRBD2. The V gene end was trimmed by 2 bases and the J gene end by 6 bases; junction bases not matched to a gene: 7. This CDR3 is 14 amino acids long. CDR1 and CDR2 from the germline V gene are KGHSH and LQKENI. The CDR3 loop reads CASSPAPSGTEQYF. DNA of the CDR3: TGTGCCAGCTCACCAGCCCCCAGCGGGACCGAGCAGTACTTC.

J is TRBJ2-3 and V is TRBV29-1; 10 bases agree with TRBD2. The CDR3 covers 17 residues. J lost 4 bases, V lost 4 bases, and 14 bases had no gene match. Germline values: CDR1 SQVTM, CDR2 ANQGSEA. The CDR3 sequence is CSVVSPSGSRGADTQYF. The CDR3 DNA is TGCAGCGTTGTGTCGCCTAGCGGGAGTCGGGGGGCAGATACGCAGTATTTT.

This chain joins TRBV29-1 and TRBJ1-1; D possibly corresponds to TRBD1 (5 bases). The V end was cut by 7 bases, the J end by 1 base, with 19 bases between. This CDR3 spans 15 amino acids. CDR1 SQVTM and CDR2 ANQGSEA come from the germline V gene. The CDR3 is CSGKTGLGGNTEAFF. In DNA, the CDR3 is TGCAGCGGCAAAACAGGTTTGGGGGGGAACACTGAAGCTTTCTTT.

The rearrangement joins TRBV5-4 to TRBJ1-2; 7 nucleotides line up with TRBD1. The germline V gene encodes CDR1 SGHNT and CDR2 YYREEE (reference sequence). With V trimmed by 4 bases and J by 6 bases, 6 bases remained unmatched. The CDR3 has 13 amino acids. CDR3 coding DNA: TGTGCCAGCAGCGTAGACAGGGTGGATGGCTACACCTTC. The encoded protein is CASSVDRVDGYTF.

V and J are TRBV30 and TRBJ1-5; 7 nucleotides agree with TRBD1. Germline V gene data show CDR1 as GTSNPN and CDR2 as SVGIG (reference sequence). J was trimmed by 6 bases and V by 3 bases; bases with no gene match: 5. The CDR3 extends over 13 amino acids. CDR3 DNA sequence: TGTGCCTGGAGCCCAGACAGGGTTCAGCCCCAGCATTTT. Translation: CAWSPDRVQPQHF.

The V and J genes are TRBV19 and TRBJ2-3, with a possible D match to TRBD1 (6 bases). Germline CDR1 is LNHDA and CDR2 is SQIVND (reference sequence). V lost 6 bases to trimming and J lost 4 bases, with 14 bases between them. CDR3 length: 14 residues. The CDR3 reads CASSQVGGPDTQYF. Here the CDR3 DNA reads TGTGCCAGTAGCCAAGTTGGGGGCCCAGATACGCAGTATTTT.

The J gene is TRBJ2-7, the V gene TRBV11-3; maybe TRBD1 (6 bases). The CDR3 is 16 residues long. In germline, CDR1 is SGHNT, CDR2 YENEEA. V lost 4 bases to trimming and J lost 1 base, with 17 bases between them. The DNA for the CDR3 is TGTGCCAGCAGCTCACTCCAGGGGACCGATTCCTACGAGCAGTACTTC. Protein: CASSSLQGTDSYEQYF.

The chain combines TRBV28 with TRBJ1-4; D is perhaps TRBD1 (6 bases). The CDR3 totals 15 residues. Germline V gene sequence: CDR1 MDHEN, CDR2 SYDVKM. V was clipped by 5 bases and J by 7 bases, with 17 bases between them. Here the CDR3 DNA reads TGTGCCAGCAGTCCAACCGGGACAAGAGGTGAAAAACTGTTTTTT. Residues: CASSPTGTRGEKLFF.

This clone was counted a single time. This rearrangement joins TRBV5-6 to TRBJ1-1, with a tentative D call TRBD1 (6 bases). The CDR3 length is 12 residues. The V gene's germline CDR1 is SGHDT and CDR2 YYEEEE. V lost 4 bases and J 6 bases, leaving 10 bases between the germline ends. The CDR3 spells CASSPGVAEAFF. The CDR3 nucleotides read TGTGCCAGCAGCCCAGGGGTAGCTGAAGCTTTCTTT.

The rearrangement uses TRBV5-1 and TRBJ1-4, with a possible D match to TRBD1 (6 bases). The CDR3 runs to 14 residues. CDR1 is SGHRS and CDR2 is YFSETQ in the germline V gene. Trimming took 4 bases from V and 5 from J, leaving 12 bases between them. The chain's CDR3 is CASSPDSVNEKLFF. The CDR3 DNA follows: TGCGCCAGCAGCCCGGACAGTGTGAATGAAAAACTGTTTTTT.

The V and J genes are TRBV27 and TRBJ2-7; 9 bases match TRBD1. J gave up 6 bases and V 5 bases, and 11 bases lay outside the gene matches. This CDR3 has 15 amino acids. Germline V lookup: CDR1 MNHEY, CDR2 SMNVEV (reference sequence). CDR3 bases: TGTGCCAGCAGTCCCCGGGACAGGGTGGGTTCCGAGCAGTACTTC. This codes for CASSPRDRVGSEQYF.

This chain connects TRBV18 to TRBJ2-1; D possibly corresponds to TRBD1 (6 bases). V lost 3 bases and J lost 6, with 15 bases in between. The germline V gene encodes CDR1 KGHSH and CDR2 LQKENI. The CDR3 extends over 15 amino acids. The CDR3 bases are TGTGCCAGCTCACCGTTACTACAGGGAACCAATGAGCAGTTCTTC. The encoded protein is CASSPLLQGTNEQFF.

V gene TRBV7-3 combines with J gene TRBJ2-1; D is undetermined. Trimming left V 2 bases short and J 4 bases short, with 6 bases between. Germline CDR1 SGHTA, CDR2 FQGTGA. This CDR3 region has 13 residues. The CDR3 here is CASSLEQYNEQFF. CDR3 sequence (DNA): TGTGCCAGCAGCTTAGAACAGTACAATGAGCAGTTCTTC.

The V call is TRBV19, the J call TRBJ1-1, with TRBD1 matching over 8 bases. The CDR3 loop spans 16 amino acids. Germline V gives CDR1 LNHDA, CDR2 SQIVND (reference sequence). V shed 4 bases, J shed 0 bases, and the junction held 7 bases outside the gene matches. The CDR3 sequence is CASSTRDRSMNTEAFF. The CDR3 coding sequence is TGTGCCAGTAGTACCCGGGACAGGAGTATGAACACTGAAGCTTTCTTT.

This clone was recorded only once. The chain links TRBV28 to TRBJ2-7; 9 bases are shared with TRBD1. The CDR3 runs to 12 residues. Germline V lookup: CDR1 MDHEN, CDR2 SYDVKM. V shed 4 bases, J shed 10 bases, and the junction held 5 bases outside the gene matches. CDR3 in DNA: TGTGCCAGCAGTTCCGGGGACAGGGAACAGTACTTC. It codes for CASSSGDREQYF. The complete variable domain, with remaining parts taken from reference TRBV28 and TRBJ2-7, reads DVKVTQSSRYLVKRTGEKVFLECVQDMDHENMFWYRQDPGLGLRLIYFSYDVKMKEKGDIPEGYSVSREKKERFSLILESASTNQTSMYLCASSSGDREQYFGPGTRLTVT.

The chain uses TRBV12-3 or TRBV12-4 and TRBJ2-7; possibly TRBD1 for D (6 bases). CDR3 size: 13 residues. Trimming cost V 6 bases and J 3 bases, with 12 bases left between them. The CDR3, as DNA: TGTGCCAGCAGCTCTACAGGGAACTACGAGCAGTACTTC. Its translation: CASSSTGNYEQYF.

The chain couples TRBV10-3 to TRBJ1-1; D is perhaps TRBD1 (5 bases). V shed 6 bases and J shed 6 bases, with 14 bases lying between them. Per germline, CDR1 ENHRY and CDR2 SYGVKD. There are 13 residues in the CDR3. CDR3 sequence (DNA): TGTGCCATCAGCCTGGGGGAGGGAGCTGAAGCTTTCTTT. Its protein product is CAISLGEGAEAFF.